This T cell receptor beta chain was captured in a study of blood T cell repertoires in COVID-19. Overall study context: The analysed material was cDNA or gDNA that came from T cells, B-cell-depleted T cells, or PBMCs.

The data were produced by immunoSEQ multiplex PCR, yet TCRdb's version contains in-frame clones alone and is incomplete. The data contain about 170,000 clones, 85% of them singletons. V lost 0 bases, J lost 4 bases, and 9 bases stayed unmatched. Germline assignment: CDR1 SGHRS and CDR2 YFSETQ. This CDR3 has 16 amino acids. The clonotype was recovered from a human donor with acute or convalescent COVID-19. The donor label of this sample is uncertain. The chain links TRBV5-1 to TRBJ1-1, with 7 nucleotides matching TRBD1. Material for sequencing was peripheral blood. The CDR3 spells CASSLGTGASATEAFF. The CDR3, as DNA: TGCGCCAGCAGCTTGGGGACAGGTGCCTCAGCCACTGAAGCTTTCTTT.